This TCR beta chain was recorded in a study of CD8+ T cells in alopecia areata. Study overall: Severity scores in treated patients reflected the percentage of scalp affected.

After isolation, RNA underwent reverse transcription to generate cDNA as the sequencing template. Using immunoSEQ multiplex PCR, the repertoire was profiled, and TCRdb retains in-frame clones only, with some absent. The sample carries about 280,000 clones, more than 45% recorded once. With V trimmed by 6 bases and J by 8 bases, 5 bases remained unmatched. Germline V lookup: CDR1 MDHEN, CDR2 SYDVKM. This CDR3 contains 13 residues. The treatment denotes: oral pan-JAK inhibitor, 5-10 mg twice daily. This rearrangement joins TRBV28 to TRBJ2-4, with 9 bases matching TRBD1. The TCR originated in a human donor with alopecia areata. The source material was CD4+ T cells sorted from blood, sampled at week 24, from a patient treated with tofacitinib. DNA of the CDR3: TGTGCCAGCAGGGACAGGGGTTTGGACATTCAGTACTTC. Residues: CASRDRGLDIQYF. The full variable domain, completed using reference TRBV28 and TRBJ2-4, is DVKVTQSSRYLVKRTGEKVFLECVQDMDHENMFWYRQDPGLGLRLIYFSYDVKMKEKGDIPEGYSVSREKKERFSLILESASTNQTSMYLCASRDRGLDIQYFGAGTRLSVL.